Detailed here is one T cell receptor (beta chain). Its cognate antigen is unknown. These data belong to a study of T-cell reconstitution after alpha-beta-depleted transplantation in children. Researchers prepared the TCRbeta library using unique molecular identifiers, the study reports. TCRdb redid the calling of the PCR reads with MiXCR, one entry per CDR3 protein. The table has around 960,000 distinct CDR3 sequences, less than 30% seen once. Findings and caveats of the study: T-cell counts and diversity were attributed mostly to newly produced T cells one year after transplant.

The sequences come from PBMCs, mostly from graft donor cells, collected 360 days after TCRalphabeta/CD19-depleted stem cell transplant. The sequence derives from a boy younger than two who had a stem cell transplant for SCID, so the T cells may come from the graft donor.

CDR3 amino acids: CASSKIRGRDGYTF. Here the CDR3 DNA reads TGTGCCAGCAGTAAGATCAGGGGGCGCGATGGCTACACCTTC. The rearrangement joins TRBV6-1 to TRBJ1-2; TRBD1 aligns across 8 bases. Per germline, CDR1 MNHNS and CDR2 SASEGT. The trim removed 5 bases at V and 6 bases at J, leaving 8 bases unmatched. This CDR3 region has 14 residues.